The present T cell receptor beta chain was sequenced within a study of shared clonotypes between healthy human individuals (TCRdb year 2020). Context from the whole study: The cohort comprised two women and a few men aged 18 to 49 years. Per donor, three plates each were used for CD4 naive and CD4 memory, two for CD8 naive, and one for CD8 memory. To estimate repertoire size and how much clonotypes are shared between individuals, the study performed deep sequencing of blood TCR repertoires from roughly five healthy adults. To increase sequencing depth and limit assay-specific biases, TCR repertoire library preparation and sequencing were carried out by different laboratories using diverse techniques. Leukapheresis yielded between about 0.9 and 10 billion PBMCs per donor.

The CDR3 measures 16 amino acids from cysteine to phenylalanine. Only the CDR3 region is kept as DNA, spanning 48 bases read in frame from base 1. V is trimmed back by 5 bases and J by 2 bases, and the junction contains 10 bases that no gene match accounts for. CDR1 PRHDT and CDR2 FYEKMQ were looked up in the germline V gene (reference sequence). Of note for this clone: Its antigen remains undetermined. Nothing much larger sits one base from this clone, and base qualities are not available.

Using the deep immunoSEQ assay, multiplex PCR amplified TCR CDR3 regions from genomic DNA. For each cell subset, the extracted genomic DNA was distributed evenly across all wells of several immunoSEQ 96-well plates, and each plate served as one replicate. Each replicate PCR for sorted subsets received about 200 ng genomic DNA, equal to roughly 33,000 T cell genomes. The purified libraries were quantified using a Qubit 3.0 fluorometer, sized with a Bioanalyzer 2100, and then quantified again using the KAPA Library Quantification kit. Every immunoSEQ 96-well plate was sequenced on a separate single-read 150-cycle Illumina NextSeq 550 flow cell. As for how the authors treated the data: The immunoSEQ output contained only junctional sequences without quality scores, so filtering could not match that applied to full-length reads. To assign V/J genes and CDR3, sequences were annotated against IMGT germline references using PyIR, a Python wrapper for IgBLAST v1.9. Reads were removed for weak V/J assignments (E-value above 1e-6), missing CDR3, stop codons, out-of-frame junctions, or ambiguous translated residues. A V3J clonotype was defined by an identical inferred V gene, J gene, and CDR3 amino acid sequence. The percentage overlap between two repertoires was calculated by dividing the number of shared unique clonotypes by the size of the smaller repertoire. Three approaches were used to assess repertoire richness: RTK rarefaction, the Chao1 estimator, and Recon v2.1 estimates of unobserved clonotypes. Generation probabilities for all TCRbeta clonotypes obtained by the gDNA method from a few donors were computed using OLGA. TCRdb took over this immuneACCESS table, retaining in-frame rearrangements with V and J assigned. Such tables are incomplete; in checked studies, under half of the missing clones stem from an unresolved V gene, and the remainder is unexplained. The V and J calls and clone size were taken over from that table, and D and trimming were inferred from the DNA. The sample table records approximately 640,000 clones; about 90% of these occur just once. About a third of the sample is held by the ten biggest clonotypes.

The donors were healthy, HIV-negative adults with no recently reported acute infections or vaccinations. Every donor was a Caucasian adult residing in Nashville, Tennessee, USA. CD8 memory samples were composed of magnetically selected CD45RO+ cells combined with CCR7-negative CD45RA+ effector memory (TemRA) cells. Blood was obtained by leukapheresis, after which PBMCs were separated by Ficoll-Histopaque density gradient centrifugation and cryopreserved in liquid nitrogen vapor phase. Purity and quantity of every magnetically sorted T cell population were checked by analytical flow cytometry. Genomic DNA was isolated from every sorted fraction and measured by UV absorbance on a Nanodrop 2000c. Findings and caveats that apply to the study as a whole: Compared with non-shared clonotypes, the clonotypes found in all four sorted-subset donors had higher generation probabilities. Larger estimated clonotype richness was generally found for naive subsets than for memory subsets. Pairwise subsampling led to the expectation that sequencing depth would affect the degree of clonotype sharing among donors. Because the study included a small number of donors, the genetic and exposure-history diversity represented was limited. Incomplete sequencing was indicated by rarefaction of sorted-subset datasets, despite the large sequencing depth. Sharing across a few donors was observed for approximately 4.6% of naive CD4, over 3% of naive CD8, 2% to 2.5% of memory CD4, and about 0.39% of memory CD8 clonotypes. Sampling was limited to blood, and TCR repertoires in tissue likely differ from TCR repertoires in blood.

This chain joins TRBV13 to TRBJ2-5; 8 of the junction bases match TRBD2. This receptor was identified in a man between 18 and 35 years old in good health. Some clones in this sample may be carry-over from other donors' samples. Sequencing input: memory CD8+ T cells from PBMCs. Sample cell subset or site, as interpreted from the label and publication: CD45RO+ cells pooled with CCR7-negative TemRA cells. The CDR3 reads CASSTRWTSLQETQYF. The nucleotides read TGTGCCAGCAGCACCCGTTGGACTAGCCTTCAAGAGACCCAGTACTTC.